This T cell receptor (beta chain) was captured by sequencing in a study of blood T cell repertoires in COVID-19. Germline V gene sequence: CDR1 SGHRS, CDR2 YFSETQ. The CDR3 runs to 17 residues. Trimming took 4 bases from V and 5 from J; bases not matched to a gene: 13. Self-reported history from a screening survey and questionnaire set each donor's cohort. Using immunoSEQ multiplex PCR, the repertoire was profiled, and TCRdb retains in-frame clones only, with some absent. The sample carries some 140,000 clones, approximately 81% recorded once. The origin of this receptor is a man between 40 and 49 years old with acute COVID-19. Input material: PBMCs or T cells enriched from blood (not recorded which). The chain recombines TRBV5-1 with TRBJ1-4; TRBD1 matches 8 bases. Here the CDR3 reads CASSRISGTGWNEKLFF. The CDR3 coding sequence is TGCGCCAGCAGCCGAATCTCGGGGACAGGATGGAATGAAAAACTGTTTTTT.